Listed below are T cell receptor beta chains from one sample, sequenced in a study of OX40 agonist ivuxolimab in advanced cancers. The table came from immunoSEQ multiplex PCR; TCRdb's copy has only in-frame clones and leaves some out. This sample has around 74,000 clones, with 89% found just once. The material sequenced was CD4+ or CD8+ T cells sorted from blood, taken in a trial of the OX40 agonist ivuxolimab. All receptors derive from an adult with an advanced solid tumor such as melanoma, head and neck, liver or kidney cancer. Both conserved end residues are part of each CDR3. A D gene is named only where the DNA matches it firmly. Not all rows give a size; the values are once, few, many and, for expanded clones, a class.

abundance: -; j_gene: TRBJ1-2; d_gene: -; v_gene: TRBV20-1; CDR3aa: CSASKGDGYTF; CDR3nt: TGCAGTGCTAGTAAGGGAGATGGCTACACCTTC
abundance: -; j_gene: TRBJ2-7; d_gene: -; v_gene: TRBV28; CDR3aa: CASTTPGAPDYEQYF; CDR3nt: TGTGCCAGCACCACCCCCGGGGCGCCGGACTACGAGCAGTACTTC
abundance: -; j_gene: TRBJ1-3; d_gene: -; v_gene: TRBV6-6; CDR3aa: CASSGVHSGNTIYF; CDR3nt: TGTGCCAGCAGTGGGGTCCACTCTGGAAACACCATATATTTT
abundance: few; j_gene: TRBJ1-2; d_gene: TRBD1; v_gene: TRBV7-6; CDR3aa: CASSLPGGSYTF; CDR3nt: TGTGCCAGCAGCCTGCCAGGGGGGAGCTACACCTTC
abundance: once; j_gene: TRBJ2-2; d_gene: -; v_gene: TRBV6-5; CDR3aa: CASGRTSGELFF; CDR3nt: TGTGCCAGCGGTCGAACGAGCGGGGAGCTGTTTTTT
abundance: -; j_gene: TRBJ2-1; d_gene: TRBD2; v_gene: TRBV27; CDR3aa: CASSSQGLAVLYNEQFF; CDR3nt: TGTGCCAGCAGCTCCCAAGGACTAGCGGTGCTCTACAATGAGCAGTTCTTC
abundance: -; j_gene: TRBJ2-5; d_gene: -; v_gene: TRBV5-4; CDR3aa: CASSMTKQETQYF; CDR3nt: TGTGCCAGCAGCATGACTAAGCAAGAGACCCAGTACTTC
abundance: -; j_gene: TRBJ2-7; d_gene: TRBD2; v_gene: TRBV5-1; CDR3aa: CASSAIAGEGYEQYF; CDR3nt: TGCGCCAGCAGCGCTATAGCGGGAGAGGGCTACGAGCAGTACTTC
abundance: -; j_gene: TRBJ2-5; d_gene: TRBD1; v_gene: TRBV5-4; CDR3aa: CASSHKTGAQETQYF; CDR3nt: TGTGCCAGCAGCCACAAAACAGGGGCCCAAGAGACCCAGTACTTC
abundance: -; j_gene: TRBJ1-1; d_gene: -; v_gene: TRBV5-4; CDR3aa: CASSLEGNTEAFF; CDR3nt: TGTGCCAGCAGCTTGGAAGGGAACACTGAAGCTTTCTTT
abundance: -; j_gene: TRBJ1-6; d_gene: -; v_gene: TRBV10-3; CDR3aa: CAISESGGPLVSALHF; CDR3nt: TGTGCCATCAGTGAGTCGGGGGGACCCCTGGTATCAGCCCTCCACTTT
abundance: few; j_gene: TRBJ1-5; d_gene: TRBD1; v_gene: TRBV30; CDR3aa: CAWSAGTGVSGPQHF; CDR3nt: TGTGCCTGGAGTGCCGGGACAGGGGTTAGTGGACCCCAGCATTTT
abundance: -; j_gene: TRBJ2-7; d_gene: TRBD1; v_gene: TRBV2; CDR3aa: CASSGGQGTAYEQYF; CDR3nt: TGTGCCAGCAGTGGCGGACAGGGGACGGCCTACGAGCAGTACTTC
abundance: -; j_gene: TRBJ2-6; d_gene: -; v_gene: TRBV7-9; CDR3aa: CASTPHDSGANVLTF; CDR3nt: TGTGCCAGCACCCCCCACGACTCTGGGGCCAACGTCCTGACTTTC
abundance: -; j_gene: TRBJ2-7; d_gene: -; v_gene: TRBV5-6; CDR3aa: CASRNSGASSYEQYF; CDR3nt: TGTGCCAGCAGGAACAGTGGGGCCAGCTCCTACGAGCAGTACTTC
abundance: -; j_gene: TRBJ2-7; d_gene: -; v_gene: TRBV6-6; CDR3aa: CASSYMGAQEQYF; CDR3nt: TGTGCCAGCAGTTACATGGGGGCGCAGGAGCAGTACTTC
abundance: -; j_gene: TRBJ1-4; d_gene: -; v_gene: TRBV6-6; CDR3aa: CASSYVTAETNEKLFF; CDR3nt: TGTGCCAGCAGTTACGTCACAGCAGAAACTAATGAAAAACTGTTTTTT
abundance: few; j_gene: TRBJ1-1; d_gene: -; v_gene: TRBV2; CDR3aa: CASSEVITEAFF; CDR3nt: TGTGCCAGCAGTGAAGTGATAACAGAAGCTTTCTTT
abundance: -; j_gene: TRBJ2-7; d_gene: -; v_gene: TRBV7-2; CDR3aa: CASRYLPSYEQYF; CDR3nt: TGTGCCAGTCGATACCTGCCCTCCTACGAGCAGTACTTC
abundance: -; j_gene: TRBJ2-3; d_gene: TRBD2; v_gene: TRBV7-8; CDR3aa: CASSTHDSGGTDTQYF; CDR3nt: TGTGCCAGCAGCACCCACGATAGCGGGGGAACAGATACGCAGTATTTT
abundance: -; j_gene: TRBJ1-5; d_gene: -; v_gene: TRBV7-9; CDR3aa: CASSLGGPSSNQPQHF; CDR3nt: TGTGCCAGCAGCTTAGGAGGGCCGTCGAGCAATCAGCCCCAGCATTTT
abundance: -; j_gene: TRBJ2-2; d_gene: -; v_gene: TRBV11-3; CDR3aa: CASSSIVTGELFF; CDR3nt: TGTGCCAGCAGCTCCATAGTCACCGGGGAGCTGTTTTTT
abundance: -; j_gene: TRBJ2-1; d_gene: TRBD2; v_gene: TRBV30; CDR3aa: CAWSRTSSYNEQFF; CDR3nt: TGTGCCTGGAGTAGGACTAGCAGTTACAATGAGCAGTTCTTC
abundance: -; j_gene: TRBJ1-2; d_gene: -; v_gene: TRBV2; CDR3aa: CASIYERGYTF; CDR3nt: TGTGCCAGCATTTACGAGCGCGGCTACACCTTC
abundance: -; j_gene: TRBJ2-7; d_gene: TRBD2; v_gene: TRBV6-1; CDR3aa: CASSLGGPSYEQYF; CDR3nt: TGTGCCAGCAGCTTGGGAGGGCCGAGCTACGAGCAGTACTTC
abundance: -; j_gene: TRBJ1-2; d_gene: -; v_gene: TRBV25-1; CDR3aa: CASEDSYYGYTF; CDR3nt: TGTGCCAGCGAGGACTCTTACTATGGCTACACCTTC
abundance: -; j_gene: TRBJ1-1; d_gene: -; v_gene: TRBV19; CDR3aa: CASSIENTEAFF; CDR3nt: TGTGCCAGTAGTATAGAGAACACTGAAGCTTTCTTT
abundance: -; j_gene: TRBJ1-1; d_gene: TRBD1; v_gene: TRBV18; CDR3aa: CASSPRGQGFGITEAFF; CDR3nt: TGTGCCAGCTCACCGAGGGGACAGGGGTTTGGAATCACTGAAGCTTTCTTT
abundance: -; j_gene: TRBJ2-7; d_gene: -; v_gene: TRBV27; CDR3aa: CASSLRSVSVYEQYF; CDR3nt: TGTGCCAGCAGTCTCCGATCTGTCTCAGTCTACGAGCAGTACTTC
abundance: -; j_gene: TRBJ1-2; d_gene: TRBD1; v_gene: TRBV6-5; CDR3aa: CASSTTGDPSSYTF; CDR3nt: TGTGCCAGCAGCACCACAGGGGACCCCTCGTCCTACACCTTC
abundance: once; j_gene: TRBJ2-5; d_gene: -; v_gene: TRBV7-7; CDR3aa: CASSLTSLGETQYF; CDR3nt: TGTGCTAGCAGCTTAACTAGTCTAGGAGAGACCCAGTACTTC
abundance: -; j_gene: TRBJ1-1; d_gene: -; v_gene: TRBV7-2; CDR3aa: CASSPLAGPETEAFF; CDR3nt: TGTGCCAGCAGCCCCTTAGCCGGTCCCGAGACTGAAGCTTTCTTT
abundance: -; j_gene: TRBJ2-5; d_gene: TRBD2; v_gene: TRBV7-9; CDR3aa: CASSIRLAGGETQYF; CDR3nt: TGTGCCAGCAGCATCAGACTAGCGGGGGGAGAGACCCAGTACTTC
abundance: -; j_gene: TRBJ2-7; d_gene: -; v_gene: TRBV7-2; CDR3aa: CATRQASSYEQYF; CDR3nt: TGTGCCACCCGACAGGCCAGCTCCTACGAGCAGTACTTC
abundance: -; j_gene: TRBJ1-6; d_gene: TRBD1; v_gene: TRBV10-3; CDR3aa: CAIRGQGLPNSPLHF; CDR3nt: TGTGCCATCAGGGGACAGGGGCTGCCCAATTCACCCCTCCACTTT
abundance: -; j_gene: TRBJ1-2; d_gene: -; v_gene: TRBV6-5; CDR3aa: CASSTPQGGNYGYTF; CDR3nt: TGTGCCAGCAGTACCCCACAGGGTGGTAACTATGGCTACACCTTC
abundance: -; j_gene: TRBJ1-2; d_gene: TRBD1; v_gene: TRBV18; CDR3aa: CASSPPGQDLNYGYTF; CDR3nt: TGTGCCAGCTCACCACCCGGACAGGACCTAAACTATGGCTACACCTTC
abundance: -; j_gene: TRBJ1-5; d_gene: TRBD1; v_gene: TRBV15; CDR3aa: CATSREVGTEAYQPQHF; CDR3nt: TGTGCCACCAGCAGAGAGGTCGGGACAGAGGCCTATCAGCCCCAGCATTTT
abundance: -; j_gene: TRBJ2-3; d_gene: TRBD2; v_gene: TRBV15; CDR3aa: CATSRGSGGGPDTQYF; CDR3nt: TGTGCCACCAGCAGAGGTAGCGGGGGGGGGCCAGATACGCAGTATTTT
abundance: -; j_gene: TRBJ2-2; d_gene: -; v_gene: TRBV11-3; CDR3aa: CASSLRLATGELFF; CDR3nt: TGTGCCAGCAGCCTTAGGCTAGCTACCGGGGAGCTGTTTTTT
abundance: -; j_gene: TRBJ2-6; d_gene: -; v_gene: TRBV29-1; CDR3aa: CSVDVGAGANVLTF; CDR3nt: TGCAGCGTTGATGTAGGGGCTGGGGCCAACGTCCTGACTTTC
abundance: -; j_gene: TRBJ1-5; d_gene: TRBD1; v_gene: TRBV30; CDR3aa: CAWSVLTGLHQPQHF; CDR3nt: TGTGCCTGGAGTGTCCTGACAGGGTTACATCAGCCCCAGCATTTT
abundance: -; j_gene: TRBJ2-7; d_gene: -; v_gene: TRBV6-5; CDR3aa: CASSWGYQQYF; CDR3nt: TGTGCCAGCAGTTGGGGGTACCAGCAGTACTTC
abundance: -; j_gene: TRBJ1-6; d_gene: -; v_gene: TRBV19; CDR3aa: CASSIGRTSANSPLHF; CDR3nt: TGTGCCAGTAGTATAGGAAGGACCTCAGCGAATTCACCCCTCCACTTT
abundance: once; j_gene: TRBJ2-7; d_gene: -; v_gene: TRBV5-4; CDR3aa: CASSLAQVPNYEQYF; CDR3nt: TGTGCCAGCAGCTTGGCCCAAGTGCCAAACTACGAGCAGTACTTC
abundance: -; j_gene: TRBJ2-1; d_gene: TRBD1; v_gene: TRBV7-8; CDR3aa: CASRLGGQGSAEQFF; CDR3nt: TGTGCCAGCCGCTTAGGGGGACAGGGGTCGGCGGAGCAGTTCTTC
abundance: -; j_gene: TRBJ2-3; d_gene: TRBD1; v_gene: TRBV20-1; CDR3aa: CSAAGGAQYF; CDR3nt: TGCAGTGCAGCAGGGGGCGCGCAGTATTTT
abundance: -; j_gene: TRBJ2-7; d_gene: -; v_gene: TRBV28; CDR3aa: CATSPAGASYEQYF; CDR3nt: TGTGCCACCTCTCCAGCGGGCGCTTCCTACGAGCAGTACTTC
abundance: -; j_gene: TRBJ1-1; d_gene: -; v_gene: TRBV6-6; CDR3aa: CAGRGGGYTEAFF; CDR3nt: TGTGCCGGGCGGGGTGGGGGATACACTGAAGCTTTCTTT
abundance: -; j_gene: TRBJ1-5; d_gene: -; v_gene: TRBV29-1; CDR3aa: CSAGSGDQPQHF; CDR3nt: TGCAGCGCCGGCTCGGGGGACCAGCCCCAGCATTTT